Here is one T cell receptor beta chain with its context. As yet, its antigen is unknown. One entry per CDR3 protein, called by TCRdb with MiXCR from the reads. The sample yields around 740,000 distinct CDR3 sequences, less than 40% seen once. Germline CDR1 reads MDHEN; CDR2 reads SYDVKM. V was clipped by 6 bases and J by 5 bases, with 16 bases between them. The CDR3 has 14 amino acids. These data come from a study of T cell repertoires in cytomegalovirus infection. Study as a whole: An indication of both CMV infection and matching HLA type came from public TCR beta signatures.

Study conclusions and caveats: Carriers of CMV plus the relevant HLA were identified by cumulative public TCR beta family frequency. HLA-C-restricted, CMV-specific TCR beta clonotypes were dominant ex vivo.

The V and J genes are TRBV28 and TRBJ1-1; D is uncertain. The sequenced sample was PBMCs. The TCR sequence derives from a human donor in good health (CMV status not recorded). Some clones in this sample may be carry-over from other donors' samples. In DNA form, the CDR3 reads TGTGCCAGCAGGGATTCCGGGGTTCGGACTGAAGCTTTCTTT. Translated, it gives CASRDSGVRTEAFF.